This T cell receptor beta chain was captured in a study of blood T cell repertoires in COVID-19. Authors' data handling: Reference gene primer amplification gave nucleated cell count estimates. Using immunoSEQ multiplex PCR, the repertoire was profiled, and TCRdb retains in-frame clones only, with some absent. V, J and clone size reflect that table, while D and trimming were determined from the DNA. The repertoire holds about 160,000 clones, with over 80% as singletons. The V gene's germline CDR1 is SGHNT and CDR2 YENEEA. V lost 5 bases and J lost 10, with 18 bases in between. The length of the CDR3 is 14 residues.

The sequenced sample was peripheral blood. The V gene is TRBV11-3, the J gene TRBJ2-1, with D perhaps matching TRBD1 (6 bases). The TCR comes from a man of 80 years or more with acute or convalescent COVID-19. CDR3 protein: CASSQGSSQGEQFF. The CDR3 coding sequence is TGTGCCAGCAGCCAAGGGTCTAGCCAGGGGGAGCAGTTCTTC.